Sequencing of this TCR beta chain was carried out in a study of blood T cell repertoires in COVID-19 (dated by TCRdb to about 2020). Regarding the study in general: Collaborator samples came from the United States, Italy and Spain and covered acute and convalescent phases of COVID-19. The prospective study material was composed of cDNA or gDNA derived from T cells, B-cell-depleted T cells, or PBMCs. Subjects who had been exposed to COVID-19, were actively infected with it, or had recovered from it provided the deeply sampled blood TCRbeta repertoires that made up the dataset. The repertoires were made available in a free public database intended to serve as a resource for research on the immune response to SARS-CoV-2. The samples were drawn from the first 160 participants of the ongoing ImmuneRACE study and from 1,254 subjects provided by 6 global collaborators. Sample metadata almost always included a de-identified subject ID, COVID-19 status, age in years and sex. Where available, HLA class I and class II types were taken from metadata supplied by the sample provider and were not determined by assay-based typing.

Each collaborating institution followed its own protocols to collect whole blood in K2EDTA tubes. For TCRbeta analysis, collaborators shipped samples as frozen whole blood, isolated PBMCs, or DNA extracted from either of those sample types. The immunoSEQ Assay, a bias-controlled multiplex PCR, was used to amplify TCRbeta CDR3 regions from genomic DNA. Processing in the source paper ran as follows. The number of nucleated cells in each sample was estimated by amplification of reference gene primers within the assay. To quantify the absolute abundance of each unique TCRbeta CDR3 rearrangement, sequence reads were collapsed and filtered. For each sample, productive Simpson clonality was calculated by taking the square root of Simpson's diversity index across productive rearrangements. The table was pulled from immuneACCESS by TCRdb, which kept in-frame rearrangements only. Such tables lose some clones; where checked, under half of the loss comes from unresolved V genes, and the rest has no known cause. The V and J calls and clone size come from that table; D and trimming were worked out from the DNA. The sample profile shows roughly 380,000 clones; 85% of them were found once. The ten largest clones capture roughly 3.6% of the sample.

This clone was observed once. The antigen this receptor binds is unknown. The sample holds no much larger clone one base away, and base qualities are not on file. Overall study outcomes, separate from this receptor: How much clinical and demographic metadata was included differed by source and by participant, and the metadata was provided uncurated.

This receptor was obtained from a woman aged 18-29 years with acute or convalescent COVID-19. Sequencing was done on a sample of peripheral blood.

The CDR3 reads CASSGGQGFRNSPLHF. The DNA is TGTGCCAGCAGTGGCGGACAGGGCTTTCGTAATTCACCCCTCCACTTT. The sequence joins TRBV6-1 to TRBJ1-6, with TRBD1 identical over 8 junction bases. From the germline V gene, CDR1 is MNHNS and CDR2 is SASEGT. At the junction V is shortened by 4 bases and J by 6 bases; bases outside the gene matches: 8. Inclusive of the bounding cysteine and phenylalanine, the CDR3 is 16 residues long. Of the read, only the CDR3 DNA is kept; its 48 bases are in frame from base 1.